These 24 T cell receptor beta chains were all obtained from the same sample, sequenced in a study of beta chain features in type 1 diabetes. Expressed TCRB transcripts got sequenced, as all isolated RNA was reverse transcribed. The protocol was immunoSEQ multiplex PCR, while the TCRdb copy is restricted to in-frame clones and leaves out a portion. This table holds 900,000 or so clones, about a sixth found once. The sequenced sample was naive CD4+ T cells from blood. These receptors came from a young woman in good health.

This clone has a handful of counts. The V and J genes are TRBV5-4 and TRBJ2-3; 13 bases are shared with TRBD2. The CDR3 has 18 residues. Trimming cost V 6 bases and J 3 bases; bases outside gene matches: 13. CDR1 is SGHNT and CDR2 is YYREEE in the germline V gene (reference sequence). CDR3 sequence (DNA): TGTGCCAGCAAACCCTCGGGACTAGCGGGATTCCGGACAGATACGCAGTATTTT. This codes for CASKPSGLAGFRTDTQYF. The variable domain in full, with the rest retrieved from reference TRBV5-4 and TRBJ2-3, is ETGVTQSPTHLIKTRGQQVTLRCSSQSGHNTVSWYQQALGQGPQFIFQYYREEENGRGNFPPRFSGLQFPNYSSELNVNALELDDSALYLCASKPSGLAGFRTDTQYFGPGTRLTVL.

This clone was observed a few times. The J gene is TRBJ1-5, the V gene TRBV4-2; TRBD1 matches at 8 bases. CDR3 size: 15 residues. Germline assignment: CDR1 LGHNA and CDR2 YNFKEQ. Trimming at V came to 0 bases and at J to 5 bases, leaving 3 bases not matched to a gene. CDR3 protein: CASSQDRGHDQPQHF. In DNA form, the CDR3 reads TGTGCCAGCAGCCAAGACAGGGGGCATGATCAGCCCCAGCATTTT.

This chain links TRBV15 with TRBJ1-2; tentative D call: TRBD1 (5 bases). Germline CDR1 and CDR2: LNHNV and YYDKDF (reference sequence). This CDR3 spans 14 amino acids. Trimming cost V 0 bases and J 8 bases, with 13 bases left between them. CDR3 loop: CATSREVRGSGYTF. The DNA for the CDR3 is TGTGCCACCAGCAGAGAGGTTCGGGGCAGCGGCTACACCTTC. The whole variable domain, remainder taken from reference TRBV15 and TRBJ1-2, is DAMVIQNPRYQVTQFGKPVTLSCSQTLNHNVMYWYQQKSSQAPKLLFHYYDKDFNNEADTPDNFQSRRPNTSFCFLDIRSPGLGDTAMYLCATSREVRGSGYTFGSGTRLTVV.

The J gene is TRBJ1-2, the V gene TRBV29-1; no reliable D call. The CDR3 runs to 13 residues. Germline V gene lookup returns CDR1 SQVTM and CDR2 ANQGSEA. V lost 3 bases and J 4 bases, leaving 12 bases between the germline ends. CDR3 loop: CSVDASLSYGYTF. The CDR3 DNA is TGCAGCGTTGACGCTTCGCTCAGCTATGGCTACACCTTC.

This clone was found a few times. Other DNA sequences in the same sample also yield this CDR3. The gene calls are TRBV18 and TRBJ1-5; no clear D gene. The CDR3 spans 14 residues. CDR1 and CDR2 from the germline V gene are KGHSH and LQKENI. Trimming cost V 3 bases and J 0 bases, with 6 bases left between them. The CDR3 protein is CASSPSYSNQPQHF. The CDR3 bases are TGTGCCAGCTCACCCTCGTATAGCAATCAGCCCCAGCATTTT.

The table lists this clone with a few counts. The chain has TRBV7-2 and TRBJ1-4, with D possibly matching TRBD1 (5 bases). Germline V gives CDR1 SGHTA, CDR2 FQGNSA. V was clipped by 2 bases and J by 0 bases, with 19 bases between them. The CDR3 covers 19 residues. The chain's CDR3 is CASSLSPGPGSATNEKLFF. CDR3 DNA: TGTGCCAGCAGCTTATCTCCGGGGCCAGGATCGGCAACTAATGAAAAACTGTTTTTT.

J is TRBJ2-6 and V is TRBV5-4, with no clear D. Trimming left V 5 bases short and J 3 bases short, with 9 bases between. The CDR3 loop spans 14 amino acids. The germline gives CDR1 SGHNT, CDR2 YYREEE (reference sequence). DNA for the CDR3: TGTGCCAGCAGTTGGGGAAATGGGGCCAACGTCCTGACTTTC. This translates into CASSWGNGANVLTF.

The chain joins TRBV5-4 to TRBJ2-5; 7 bases agree with TRBD1. This CDR3 has 16 amino acids. V was clipped by 2 bases and J by 2 bases; unmatched bases: 9. Germline V gene sequence: CDR1 SGHNT, CDR2 YYREEE (reference sequence). DNA for the CDR3: TGTGCCAGCAGCTTCTCGAGGGGGCTGTCGCAAGAGACCCAGTACTTC. Encoded protein: CASSFSRGLSQETQYF.

The chain couples TRBV25-1 to TRBJ2-3, with D hard to call. Looked up from germline, CDR1 is MGHDK and CDR2 is SYGVNS. The V gene lost 4 bases and the J gene lost 1 base, with 12 bases spanning the gap. The CDR3 covers 15 residues. CDR3 DNA sequence: TGTGCCAGCAGTGCCGACCTGGTCGGCACAGATACGCAGTATTTT. It specifies CASSADLVGTDTQYF.

This clone was detected only a few times. The rearrangement joins TRBV14 to TRBJ2-1; D is perhaps TRBD2 (5 bases). Germline CDR1 reads SGHDN; CDR2 reads FVKESK. V shed 3 bases and J shed 4 bases, with 7 bases lying between them. The CDR3 spans 13 residues. DNA of the CDR3: TGTGCCAGCAGCCAGGACTTTTACAATGAGCAGTTCTTC. Its protein is CASSQDFYNEQFF.

The sample holds a few counts of this clone. The chain has TRBV6-6 and TRBJ2-7; possibly TRBD2 for D (5 bases). Germline values: CDR1 MNHNY, CDR2 SVGAGI (reference sequence). V lost 2 bases and J lost 9, with 8 bases in between. The CDR3 contains 11 residues. The CDR3 nucleotides read TGTGCCAGCAGTTACGGTGGAGGGCAGTACTTC. Translating it yields CASSYGGGQYF.

This clone turned up a few times. This chain joins TRBV5-4 and TRBJ2-3, with TRBD2 matching over 7 bases. The CDR3 is 15 residues long. From germline, CDR1 is SGHNT and CDR2 YYREEE (reference sequence). V was pared by 0 bases and J by 1 base, with 2 bases of the junction left unmatched. CDR3 sequence reads: CASSLASGRTDTQYF. CDR3 DNA: TGTGCCAGCAGCTTGGCTAGCGGCCGCACAGATACGCAGTATTTT.

V is TRBV5-6 and J is TRBJ2-5; 7 bases are a match to TRBD1. Germline V CDR1 and CDR2: SGHDT, YYEEEE. This CDR3 spans 17 amino acids. Trimming cost V 1 base and J 2 bases; bases outside gene matches: 11. CDR3 sequence reads: CASSLPLPGQFQETQYF. The CDR3 DNA is TGTGCCAGCAGCTTGCCTCTCCCGGGACAGTTTCAAGAGACCCAGTACTTC.

Of note for this clone: Distinct nucleotide sequences in the sample also encode this CDR3. The V gene is TRBV19, the J gene TRBJ1-5; D remains unclear. CDR1 is LNHDA, CDR2 SQIVND, per germline (reference sequence). The CDR3 loop spans 11 amino acids. V was trimmed by 6 bases and J by 3 bases, leaving 3 bases between them. The CDR3 protein is CASRTNQPQHF. The CDR3 coding sequence is TGTGCCAGTAGGACCAATCAGCCCCAGCATTTT.

The gene calls are TRBV19 and TRBJ1-1, with TRBD1 as a possible D gene (6 bases). The CDR3 sequence is 14 residues long. V lost 1 base to trimming and J lost 6 bases, with 12 bases between them. CDR1 is LNHDA and CDR2 is SQIVND in the germline V gene (reference sequence). DNA of the CDR3: TGTGCCAGTAGTATAGTACAAGGGACACCTGAAGCTTTCTTT. The encoded protein is CASSIVQGTPEAFF.

V and J are TRBV28 and TRBJ2-7; 8 bases are shared with TRBD2. The CDR3 is 19 amino acids. Germline V gives CDR1 MDHEN, CDR2 SYDVKM. J gave up 4 bases and V 1 base, and 18 bases lay outside the gene matches. The CDR3 loop reads CASSLFRIRTQTSGYEQYF. The CDR3 coding sequence is TGTGCCAGCAGTTTATTCCGGATCCGAACGCAAACTAGCGGATACGAGCAGTACTTC.

This clone appeared a few times. V gene TRBV29-1 combines with J gene TRBJ2-5; D unclear. The germline V gene encodes CDR1 SQVTM and CDR2 ANQGSEA. The CDR3 has 12 residues. V gave up 5 bases and J gave up 0 bases, with 7 bases separating them. In DNA form, the CDR3 reads TGCAGCGTTCGACGGTACCAAGAGACCCAGTACTTC. This encodes CSVRRYQETQYF.

This clone was recorded a few times. The chain recombines TRBV14 with TRBJ1-2; D not resolved. CDR1 and CDR2 (germline): SGHDN, FVKESK. This CDR3 spans 15 amino acids. V was trimmed by 5 bases and J by 4 bases, leaving 17 bases between them. CDR3 bases: TGTGCCAGCAGCAATCACGGAGCAGGTGCCTATGGCTACACCTTC. This gives the protein CASSNHGAGAYGYTF.

This clone has just a few counts. The chain carries TRBV21-1 and TRBJ2-7. TRBV21-1 counts as a pseudogene. This CDR3 region has 18 residues. The CDR3 here is CASSARKGWVPRSYEQYF. CDR3 DNA: TGTGCCAGCAGCGCCCGCAAGGGCTGGGTCCCCCGCTCCTACGAGCAGTACTTC.

On this clone itself: Other nucleotide sequences in the sample specify the same CDR3. The V gene is TRBV29-1, the J gene TRBJ2-2; possibly TRBD2 for D (5 bases). V was trimmed by 6 bases and J by 2 bases, leaving 13 bases between them. Germline V gene sequence: CDR1 SQVTM, CDR2 ANQGSEA. The CDR3 has 14 residues. CDR3 in amino acids: CSVGLAPNTGELFF. The CDR3 DNA reads TGCAGCGTCGGGTTAGCGCCTAACACCGGGGAGCTGTTTTTT.

The rearrangement uses TRBV15 and TRBJ2-1; 15 nucleotides align to TRBD2. Losses at the gene ends were 3 bases for V and 0 bases for J; bases not matched to a gene: 12. CDR1 and CDR2 from the germline V gene are LNHNV and YYDKDF (reference sequence). The CDR3 spans 21 residues. The CDR3 loop is CATSSNWTSGRARGSYNEQFF. Written as DNA, the CDR3 is TGTGCCACCAGCAGTAATTGGACTAGCGGGAGGGCCCGGGGCTCCTACAATGAGCAGTTCTTC.

This chain joins TRBV5-4 and TRBJ2-7; 7 bases align to TRBD1. CDR1 is SGHNT, CDR2 YYREEE, per germline (reference sequence). With 4 bases clipped from V and 5 bases from J, the junction kept 9 bases outside the gene matches. This CDR3 region has 14 residues. CDR3 residues: CASSEKTGDDEQYF. DNA for the CDR3: TGTGCCAGCAGCGAGAAAACAGGGGATGACGAGCAGTACTTC.

The J gene is TRBJ2-1, the V gene TRBV6-4, with TRBD2 identical over 11 bases. V lost 5 bases, J lost 5 bases, and 5 bases stayed unmatched. Germline V gene lookup returns CDR1 MRHNA and CDR2 SNTAGT. The CDR3 has 15 residues. The CDR3 protein is CASSPGTSGNNEQFF. CDR3 nucleotide sequence: TGTGCCAGCAGTCCCGGGACTAGCGGTAACAATGAGCAGTTCTTC.

About this clone itself: An end of the junction differs from the germline gene, which may be a read error. V usage is TRBV7-2 and J usage is TRBJ2-3; D is possibly TRBD1 (6 bases). The V gene's germline CDR1 is SGHTA and CDR2 FQGNSA. This CDR3 has 13 amino acids. The CDR3 sequence: CASSLQAFGQTDF. For the CDR3, the DNA is TGTGCCAGCAGCCTACAGGCGTTTGGACAGACAGATTTT.